Listed below are T cell receptor beta chains from one sample, sequenced in a study of blood T cells in healthy people across ages. TCRdb reprocessed the 5' RACE reads with MiXCR, giving one entry per CDR3 protein. This table has more than 800,000 distinct CDR3 sequences, under 35% appearing once. Specimen: blood. These receptors were taken from a woman older than 75 in good health. Both conserved end residues are part of each CDR3. The D gene is left open where the match is weak. For some rows the clone size is stated as once, few or many, or as a class when expanded; others skip it.

V	D	J	size	CDR3	DNA
TRBV7-2	TRBD2	TRBJ2-4	-	CASSFRSSGRKDQYF	TGTGCCAGCAGCTTTAGGTCTAGCGGGAGGAAAGACCAGTACTTC
TRBV6-4	-	TRBJ1-5	-	CASSDGDINQPQHF	TGTGCCAGCAGTGACGGGGACATCAATCAGCCCCAGCATTTT
TRBV27	TRBD2	TRBJ2-1	many	CASSLEGTSGGASINEQFF	TGTGCCAGCAGTTTAGAGGGGACTAGCGGGGGGGCCTCAATCAATGAGCAGTTCTTC
TRBV29-1	-	TRBJ1-2	many	CSAGGAGMTFRGYTF	TGCAGCGCGGGGGGGGCAGGGATGACTTTCCGTGGCTACACCTTC
TRBV20-1	-	TRBJ1-2	-	CSAREMVGGYTF	TGCAGTGCTAGAGAAATGGTGGGGGGCTACACCTTC
TRBV5-6	-	TRBJ1-6	-	CASSLVGNINPPLHF	TGTGCCAGCAGCTTGGTAGGAAACATCAATCCACCCCTCCACTTT
TRBV27	-	TRBJ2-2	-	CASSYKPGLLNTGELFF	TGTGCCAGCAGTTACAAACCGGGACTTTTAAACACCGGGGAGCTGTTTTTT
TRBV5-1	TRBD1	TRBJ2-2	-	CASSPGRGGRRTGELFF	TGCGCCAGCAGCCCAGGTCGAGGGGGCAGACGCACCGGGGAGCTGTTTTTT
TRBV7-2	-	TRBJ1-2	many	CASSPSRGNYGYTF	TGTGCCAGCAGCCCAAGTAGGGGGAACTATGGCTACACCTTC
TRBV20-1	TRBD2	TRBJ2-5	-	CSASRLAGGKEAQYF	TGCAGTGCTAGTCGACTAGCGGGGGGGAAAGAGGCCCAGTACTTC
TRBV20-1	-	TRBJ1-5	-	CSVAGVDQPQHF	TGCAGTGTCGCAGGGGTTGATCAGCCCCAGCATTTT
TRBV5-1	TRBD2	TRBJ2-1	many	CASSPGGSYNEQFF	TGCGCCAGCAGCCCGGGGGGCTCCTACAATGAGCAGTTCTTC
TRBV20-1	-	TRBJ1-2	-	CSARDAGFGYTF	TGCAGTGCTAGAGATGCTGGCTTTGGCTACACCTTC
TRBV6-5	TRBD2	TRBJ2-2	-	CASSYRGGSTGELFF	TGTGCCAGCAGTTATCGGGGGGGGAGCACCGGGGAGCTGTTTTTT
TRBV20-1	-	TRBJ2-1	many	CSSLGWEQFF	TGCAGCTCCTTGGGATGGGAGCAGTTCTTC
TRBV6-2/TRBV6-3	-	TRBJ2-7	many	CASSDFYEQYF	TGTGCCAGCAGTGACTTCTACGAGCAGTACTTC
TRBV6-1	TRBD2	TRBJ2-3	few	CASSEGWGLAGGPSTDTQYF	TGTGCCAGCAGTGAAGGCTGGGGACTAGCGGGGGGGCCTAGCACAGATACGCAGTATTTT
TRBV20-1	TRBD1	TRBJ2-1	many	CSASDPSGTVGNEQFF	TGCAGTGCTAGTGATCCCTCCGGGACAGTAGGCAATGAGCAGTTCTTC
TRBV7-9	-	TRBJ2-7	many	CASSFSYGNEQYF	TGTGCCAGCAGCTTTTCCTACGGGAACGAGCAGTACTTC
TRBV4-3	TRBD2	TRBJ2-5	-	CASSQGPAGGQETQYF	TGCGCCAGCAGCCAAGGACCAGCGGGGGGGCAAGAGACCCAGTACTTC
TRBV5-1	TRBD1	TRBJ2-7	few	CASSLVGTGDYEQYF	TGCGCCAGCAGCTTGGTAGGGACAGGGGACTACGAGCAGTACTTC
TRBV20-1	TRBD1	TRBJ1-5	many	CSARPTGSPNQPQHF	TGCAGTGCCAGACCGACAGGGTCCCCGAATCAGCCCCAGCATTTT
TRBV7-9	TRBD2	TRBJ2-7	-	CASSLGLAGHNPYEQYF	TGTGCCAGCAGCCTGGGACTAGCGGGACACAACCCCTACGAGCAGTACTTC
TRBV12-3/TRBV12-4	-	TRBJ2-1	-	CASKGLGYNEQFF	TGTGCCAGCAAGGGTCTAGGGTACAATGAGCAGTTCTTC
TRBV5-1	-	TRBJ2-5	few	CASSCQSDQETQYF	TGCGCCAGCAGCTGTCAGTCCGATCAAGAGACCCAGTACTTC
TRBV12-3/TRBV12-4	-	TRBJ1-1	-	CASSSFGGGRDTEAFF	TGTGCCAGCAGTTCATTCGGGGGGGGTAGGGACACTGAAGCTTTCTTT
TRBV20-1	-	TRBJ2-5	many	CSASPPQGVGETQYF	TGCAGTGCTAGCCCCCCTCAGGGAGTCGGAGAGACCCAGTACTTC
TRBV20-1	TRBD2	TRBJ2-5	-	CSAPPGGGWEETQYF	TGCAGTGCTCCCCCCGGCGGGGGTTGGGAAGAGACCCAGTACTTC
TRBV5-1	-	TRBJ1-5	-	CASSLRGGDNQPQHF	TGCGCCAGCAGCTTGCGCGGGGGCGACAATCAGCCCCAGCATTTT
TRBV7-2	-	TRBJ2-3	many	CASSFQVPDTQYF	TGTGCCAGCAGCTTTCAAGTCCCCGATACGCAGTATTTT
TRBV7-2	TRBD2	TRBJ2-7	many	CASSSRGGAYEQYF	TGTGCCAGCAGCTCCCGCGGGGGAGCCTACGAGCAGTACTTC
TRBV19	TRBD1	TRBJ1-6	-	CASTKGGDRHSPSHF	TGTGCCAGTACCAAAGGAGGGGACAGACATTCACCCTCCCACTTT
TRBV7-2	-	TRBJ1-4	few	CASSSDGYRGEKLFF	TGTGCCAGCAGTTCTGACGGATACCGAGGGGAAAAACTGTTTTTT
TRBV10-3	-	TRBJ1-1	many	CAITKDSHRPMNTEAFF	TGTGCCATCACTAAAGACAGCCACAGACCCATGAACACTGAAGCTTTCTTT
TRBV5-4	TRBD2	TRBJ2-1	few	CANSYGGATNEQFF	TGTGCCAACAGCTACGGGGGGGCAACCAATGAGCAGTTCTTC
TRBV11-2	-	TRBJ2-5	many	CASSLDLGSFGRETQYF	TGTGCCAGCAGCTTAGATCTGGGGTCCTTTGGGCGCGAGACCCAGTACTTC
TRBV29-1	TRBD1	TRBJ2-2	-	CSVEGQGNTGELFF	TGCAGCGTTGAAGGACAGGGTAACACCGGGGAGCTGTTTTTT
TRBV11-2	-	TRBJ2-5	many	CASSLGLQQETQYF	TGTGCCAGCAGCTTGGGACTCCAGCAAGAGACCCAGTACTTC
TRBV6-2/TRBV6-3	TRBD2	TRBJ2-3	few	CASSFRLADSTDTQYF	TGTGCCAGCAGTTTCCGGCTAGCGGACAGCACAGATACGCAGTATTTT
TRBV24-1	-	TRBJ2-5	-	CATSGGRVGETQYF	TGTGCCACCAGTGGAGGACGGGTGGGAGAGACCCAGTACTTC
TRBV5-1	-	TRBJ1-1	few	CASNQMGPNQAFF	TGCGCCAGCAACCAGATGGGACCGAACCAAGCTTTCTTT